This TCR beta chain is drawn from a study of cytomegalovirus exposure and HLA in healthy donors. Study-level points and caveats: In an earlier analysis, about 87% or about 30%: the productive usage of most TCR beta V segments. Evidence from a later analysis indicated that most CMV-associated TCR beta chains looked HLA-restricted.

The PCR ran on 60 Vbeta and 13 Jbeta primers. The repertoire was sequenced with immunoSEQ multiplex PCR; TCRdb's copy has only in-frame clones and lacks some. The data contain some 150,000 clones, about 70% of them singletons. The CDR3 totals 15 residues. CDR1 is LNHNV, CDR2 YYDKDF, per germline (reference sequence). V shed 1 base and J 7 bases; nucleotides not matched to a gene: 6. To note about this clone: What it binds is unknown.

V is TRBV15 and J is TRBJ1-5; the match to TRBD1 covers 8 bases. This sequence was found in a woman in her 40s in good health and CMV-seronegative. What was sequenced was PBMCs. CDR3 DNA: TGTGCCACCAGCAGAGCAACAGGGGGAATCCAGCCCCAGCATTTT. Protein product: CATSRATGGIQPQHF.